One sample yielded the 32 T cell receptor beta chains listed below, sequenced in a study of T cells after yellow fever vaccination. TCRdb analysed the 5' RACE reads with MiXCR anew, one entry per CDR3 protein. The repertoire holds 310,000 or so distinct CDR3 sequences, with around 4% as singletons. This sample comprised PBMCs, obtained on the day of the yellow fever booster vaccination. The receptors come from a man aged 18 to 29 who received the YFV17D yellow fever vaccine.

The table lists this clonotype with many counts. V and J are TRBV12-3 or TRBV12-4 and TRBJ2-3; 7 bases map to TRBD2. The CDR3 consists of 13 residues. The V segment lost 6 bases and the J segment 3 bases; nucleotides outside the gene matches: 3. The CDR3 DNA reads TGTGCCAGCAGGACGGGGGGAACAGATACGCAGTATTTT. Translation gives CASRTGGTDTQYF.

The sample holds a few counts of this clonotype. V usage is TRBV5-1 and J usage is TRBJ1-2; TRBD1 aligns across 7 bases. Germline-derived CDR1 and CDR2 are SGHRS and YFSETQ. The CDR3 spans 15 residues. J was trimmed by 6 bases and V by 3 bases; bases with no gene match: 11. This CDR3 is CASSSVTGSLDGYTF. The CDR3 DNA reads as TGCGCCAGCAGCTCGGTGACAGGGAGCCTCGATGGCTACACCTTC. The full variable domain, in which reference TRBV5-1 and TRBJ1-2 provide the parts outside the CDR3, is KAGVTQTPRYLIKTRGQQVTLSCSPISGHRSVSWYQQTPGQGLQFLFEYFSETQRNKGNFPGRFSGRQFSNSRSEMNVSTLELGDSALYLCASSSVTGSLDGYTFGSGTRLTVV.

This clonotype occurred many times. This chain uses TRBV5-1 with TRBJ2-7; tentative D call: TRBD1 (5 bases). There are 13 residues in the CDR3. V was cut by 4 bases and J by 7 bases, with 15 bases left in between. Germline CDR1 reads SGHRS; CDR2 reads YFSETQ. CDR3 sequence (DNA): TGCGCCAGCAGCGGCCCAGGGTCTGAAGAGCAGTACTTC. It yields the protein CASSGPGSEEQYF.

This clonotype showed up just a few times. The chain joins TRBV29-1 to TRBJ2-5, with 9 nucleotides matching TRBD2. CDR1 is SQVTM, CDR2 ANQGSEA, per germline. V lost 2 bases, J lost 5 bases, and 9 bases stayed unmatched. The CDR3 has 15 residues. DNA for the CDR3: TGCAGCGTTGAAACCCCAGCGGGGGGCGGGGAGACCCAGTACTTC. Translation: CSVETPAGGGETQYF.

Ten or more counts support this clonotype. The chain employs TRBV7-3 and TRBJ2-3; 12 positions agree with TRBD1. CDR3 size: 16 residues. The ends lost 5 bases at V and 5 bases at J; junction bases unmatched: 8. The germline gives CDR1 SGHTA, CDR2 FQGTGA. The CDR3 bases are TGTGCCAGCAGCCCACCAGGGACAGGGGGCATAGATACGCAGTATTTT. It translates to CASSPPGTGGIDTQYF.

The chain has TRBV6-1 and TRBJ1-5; D is ambiguous. The CDR3 loop spans 14 amino acids. Germline CDR1 is MNHNS and CDR2 is SASEGT. V was clipped by 2 bases and J by 7 bases, with 12 bases between them. This chain's CDR3 is CASSERGGAQPQHF. CDR3 DNA sequence: TGTGCCAGCAGTGAACGTGGAGGTGCCCAGCCCCAGCATTTT.

This clonotype was detected only a few times. The chain joins TRBV20-1 to TRBJ1-4; D gene ambiguous. Per germline, CDR1 DFQATT and CDR2 SNEGSKA (reference sequence). Trimming removed 0 bases at V and 5 bases at J, with 7 bases between. This CDR3 spans 13 amino acids. The CDR3 sequence: CSARDVGNEKLFF. CDR3 sequence (DNA): TGCAGTGCTAGAGATGTAGGGAATGAAAAACTGTTTTTT.

This clonotype was observed a handful of times. J is TRBJ2-7 and V is TRBV20-1, with 9 bases fitting TRBD2. There are 15 residues in the CDR3. The germline V gene has CDR1 DFQATT and CDR2 SNEGSKA (reference sequence). Trimming removed 6 bases from V and 0 bases from J; junction bases left unmatched: 9. This CDR3 is CSAEGLARSSYEQYV. CDR3 DNA sequence: TGCAGTGCCGAGGGACTAGCTAGGAGCTCCTACGAGCAGTACGTC.

The chain couples TRBV12-3 or TRBV12-4 to TRBJ2-4; the match to TRBD1 covers 8 bases. The CDR3 is 14 amino acids. V lost 6 bases, J lost 4 bases, and 5 bases stayed unmatched. Here the CDR3 reads CASRRRTGKNIQYF. The CDR3 DNA reads as TGTGCCAGCAGAAGGAGGACAGGGAAAAACATTCAGTACTTC.

This clonotype occurred a few times. This sequence joins TRBV5-1 and TRBJ2-7; either TRBD1 or TRBD2 may supply D (6 bases each). V lost 0 bases to trimming and J lost 3 bases, with 10 bases between them. The CDR3 runs 14 residues. The germline V gene has CDR1 SGHRS and CDR2 YFSETQ. In DNA form, the CDR3 reads TGCGCCAGCAGCTTGGCCAAGGGGGGCTACGAGCAGTACTTC. Amino acid sequence: CASSLAKGGYEQYF. Together with reference TRBV5-1 and TRBJ2-7, the CDR3 gives the full variable domain: KAGVTQTPRYLIKTRGQQVTLSCSPISGHRSVSWYQQTPGQGLQFLFEYFSETQRNKGNFPGRFSGRQFSNSRSEMNVSTLELGDSALYLCASSLAKGGYEQYFGPGTRLTVT.

This clonotype occurred a few times. This chain uses TRBV11-2 with TRBJ2-3, with TRBD2 identical over 9 bases. The CDR3 contains 19 residues. Trimming cost V 1 base and J 1 base; bases outside gene matches: 12. Germline CDR1 is SGHAT and CDR2 is FQNNGV. The CDR3 reads CASSLALAGGLMRTDTQYF. The CDR3 nucleotides read TGTGCCAGCAGCTTAGCTCTGGCGGGGGGGCTAATGCGCACAGATACGCAGTATTTT.

This clonotype has ten or more counts. The chain joins TRBV5-4 to TRBJ2-7, with a weak D call TRBD1 (6 bases). In germline, CDR1 is SGHNT, CDR2 YYREEE (reference sequence). The V gene lost 0 bases and the J gene lost 2 bases, with 9 bases spanning the gap. The CDR3 has 14 amino acids. The CDR3 loop reads CASSLARDTYEQYV. The CDR3 bases are TGTGCCAGCAGCTTGGCCCGGGACACCTACGAGCAGTACGTC.

The chain is built from TRBV25-1 and TRBJ1-5; TRBD1 might be the D (5 bases). CDR1 is MGHDK and CDR2 is SYGVNS in the germline V gene. Trimming left V 1 base short and J 4 bases short, with 8 bases between. This CDR3 region has 14 residues. The CDR3: CASSELDINQPQHF. The CDR3 region has the DNA TGTGCCAGCAGTGAATTGGACATAAATCAGCCCCAGCATTTT.

This chain uses TRBV14 with TRBJ1-5; 7 bases match TRBD1. CDR3 size: 15 residues. The V gene end was trimmed by 6 bases and the J gene end by 4 bases; junction bases not matched to a gene: 9. Germline lookup yields CDR1 SGHDN and CDR2 FVKESK. The CDR3, as DNA: TGTGCCAGCAGTCTGGGACAGTCTCCAAATCAGCCCCAGCATTTT. This encodes CASSLGQSPNQPQHF. The entire variable domain, with the rest obtained from reference TRBV14 and TRBJ1-5, is as follows: EAGVTQFPSHSVIEKGQTVTLRCDPISGHDNLYWYRRVMGKEIKFLLHFVKESKQDESGMPNNRFLAERTGGTYSTLKVQPAELEDSGVYFCASSLGQSPNQPQHFGDGTRLSIL.

This clonotype was detected many times. The chain is built from TRBV7-3 and TRBJ2-3; a weak D match, TRBD1 (5 bases). The CDR3 runs to 15 residues. Trimming stripped 1 base from V and 1 base from J, with 9 bases between. In germline, CDR1 is SGHTA, CDR2 FQGTGA. CDR3 sequence: CASSLIGARTDTQYF. The CDR3, as DNA: TGTGCCAGCAGCTTAATTGGGGCCCGCACAGATACGCAGTATTTT.

This clonotype has ten or more counts. In DNA, the CDR3 is TGTGCCAGCAGCTTAAGGGACGCCCAGCCCTATGGCTACACCTTC. This encodes CASSLRDAQPYGYTF. The chain is built from TRBV7-2 and TRBJ1-2; tentatively, D is TRBD1 (5 bases). The germline V gene has CDR1 SGHTA and CDR2 FQGNSA. The CDR3 runs to 15 residues. Trimming shortened V by 2 bases and J by 4 bases, and 14 bases separated the two germline ends. Variable domain in full (rest from reference TRBV7-2 and TRBJ1-2): GAGVSQSPSNKVTEKGKDVELRCDPISGHTALYWYRQSLGQGLEFLIYFQGNSAPDKSGLPSDRFSAERTGGSVSTLTIQRTQQEDSAVYLCASSLRDAQPYGYTFGSGTRLTVV.

In its sample, this clonotype was seen a few times. The J gene is TRBJ1-6, the V gene TRBV3-1; D gene unclear. Trimming cost V 0 bases and J 10 bases, with 7 bases left between them. Per germline, CDR1 LGHDT and CDR2 YNNKEL (reference sequence). This CDR3 is built from 13 residues. The CDR3 loop reads CASSQDGRSPLHF. The DNA of the CDR3 is TGTGCCAGCAGCCAAGACGGGAGGTCACCCCTCCACTTT. Using reference TRBV3-1 and TRBJ1-6 for the parts outside the CDR3, the full variable domain is DTAVSQTPKYLVTQMGNDKSIKCEQNLGHDTMYWYKQDSKKFLKIMFSYNNKELIINETVPNRFSPKSPDKAHLNLHINSLELGDSAVYFCASSQDGRSPLHFGNGTRLTVT.

This clonotype has a handful of counts. The rearrangement joins TRBV5-1 to TRBJ1-1; 9 nucleotides agree with TRBD1. The V and J ends lost 0 bases and 0 bases, in that order; junction bases with no gene match: 3. The CDR3 length is 16 residues. Looked up from germline, CDR1 is SGHRS and CDR2 is YFSETQ. The CDR3 nucleotides are TGCGCCAGCAGCTTGGAACAGGGGGCTATGAACACTGAAGCTTTCTTT. Amino acids: CASSLEQGAMNTEAFF.

The J gene is TRBJ2-6, the V gene TRBV5-5; unclear D gene. The CDR3 loop spans 17 amino acids. The V gene's germline CDR1 is SGHKS and CDR2 YYEKEE (reference sequence). Trimming took 4 bases from V and 0 from J, leaving 14 bases between them. The CDR3 nucleotides are TGTGCCAGCAGCCCCGCGGCCCCCTACTCTGGGGCCAACGTCCTGACTTTC. The encoded protein is CASSPAAPYSGANVLTF.

This clonotype was picked up a small number of times. V and J are TRBV6-5 and TRBJ1-6; a possible D gene is TRBD1 (6 bases). The CDR3 consists of 16 residues. Per the germline V gene, CDR1 is MNHEY and CDR2 is SVGAGI. V lost 6 bases and J lost 5, with 17 bases in between. The CDR3 sequence is CASSRRAGADNSPLHF. CDR3 sequence (DNA): TGTGCCAGCAGCCGACGGGCGGGGGCTGATAATTCACCCCTCCACTTT.

This clonotype appeared many times. V usage is TRBV5-1 and J usage is TRBJ2-1, with 9 positions matching TRBD1. The V segment lost 3 bases and the J segment 8 bases; nucleotides outside the gene matches: 3. CDR3 length: 13 residues. Looked up from germline, CDR1 is SGHRS and CDR2 is YFSETQ. The CDR3 sequence is CASSSGQGHEQFF. The CDR3 DNA is TGCGCCAGCAGCTCGGGACAGGGCCATGAGCAGTTCTTC.

The chain has TRBV7-3 and TRBJ1-1, with TRBD1 identical over 7 bases. Germline V gives CDR1 SGHTA, CDR2 FQGTGA. The CDR3 contains 15 residues. The V and J ends lost 5 bases and 0 bases, in that order; junction bases with no gene match: 6. In DNA, the CDR3 is TGTGCCAGCAGCCGAGGGGGCCTTTTGAACACTGAAGCTTTCTTT. Its translation: CASSRGGLLNTEAFF.

This clonotype was seen a handful of times. The gene calls are TRBV12-3 or TRBV12-4 and TRBJ1-4; the D gene is possibly TRBD1 (5 bases). The CDR3 has 14 residues. V was clipped by 6 bases and J by 2 bases, with 10 bases between them. CDR3 sequence (DNA): TGTGCCAGCAGGCGGGGGGGGACTAATGAAAAACTGTTTTTT. Translation gives CASRRGGTNEKLFF.

Details on this clonotype: A much more abundant neighbour one base away suggests this may be a read error. The genes are TRBV20-1 and TRBJ2-7; 7 bases match TRBD1. This CDR3 is built from 13 residues. The germline V gene encodes CDR1 DFQATT and CDR2 SNEGSKA (reference sequence). V lost 1 base, J lost 4 bases, and 4 bases stayed unmatched. CDR3 region: CSARGDRVYEQYF. The CDR3 coding sequence is TGCAGTGCTAGAGGCGACAGGGTATACGAGCAGTACTTC.

This clonotype has just a few counts. The chain employs TRBV5-4 and TRBJ1-1; TRBD1 matches 7 bases. V trimming: 5 bases; J trimming: 2 bases; junction bases outside the gene matches: 9. This CDR3 spans 15 amino acids. The germline V gene encodes CDR1 SGHNT and CDR2 YYREEE (reference sequence). CDR3: CASSPLGQFNTEAFF. CDR3 bases: TGTGCCAGCAGTCCGCTGGGACAGTTCAACACTGAAGCTTTCTTT. Looking up the rest from reference TRBV5-4 and TRBJ1-1 gives the full variable domain: ETGVTQSPTHLIKTRGQQVTLRCSSQSGHNTVSWYQQALGQGPQFIFQYYREEENGRGNFPPRFSGLQFPNYSSELNVNALELDDSALYLCASSPLGQFNTEAFFGQGTRLTVV.

This clonotype was recorded at least ten times. This chain uses TRBV27 with TRBJ2-1, with D uncertain. The CDR3 runs 11 residues. V lost 1 base, J lost 15 bases, and 10 bases lay in between. Germline loops: CDR1 MNHEY, CDR2 SMNVEV (reference sequence). DNA of the CDR3: TGTGCCAGCAGTTTATGGGGTCCCCTGTTCTTC. This gives the protein CASSLWGPLFF.

V usage is TRBV28 and J usage is TRBJ2-7; weak D call: TRBD1 (5 bases). The germline V gene has CDR1 MDHEN and CDR2 SYDVKM. This CDR3 is built from 13 residues. V was shortened by 3 bases and J by 5 bases, with 11 bases between the two germline ends. DNA of the CDR3: TGTGCCAGCAGTTTTGCAGGGTTGCACGAGCAGTACGTC. Protein product: CASSFAGLHEQYV.

J is TRBJ1-5 and V is TRBV6-5, with TRBD1 matching over 7 bases. J gave up 4 bases and V 5 bases, and 5 bases lay outside the gene matches. CDR3 length equals 14 residues. CDR1 MNHEY and CDR2 SVGAGI come from the germline V gene. The CDR3 here is CASSESTGNQPQHF. The CDR3 DNA is TGTGCCAGCAGTGAGTCGACAGGGAATCAGCCCCAGCATTTT.

The chain couples TRBV11-2 to TRBJ2-3, with D perhaps matching TRBD1 (6 bases). The germline V gene has CDR1 SGHAT and CDR2 FQNNGV. Trimming cost V 8 bases and J 2 bases, with 14 bases left between them. CDR3 length: 14 residues. The CDR3 spells CASHPTGTTDTQYF. Written as DNA, the CDR3 is TGTGCCAGCCATCCCACAGGGACCACAGATACGCAGTATTTT.

This clonotype was observed a few times. This chain joins TRBV24-1 and TRBJ2-3; maybe TRBD2 (5 bases). Looked up from germline, CDR1 is KGHDR and CDR2 is SFDVKD. Trimming stripped 1 base from V and 2 bases from J, with 15 bases between. The CDR3 is 17 amino acids. CDR3 bases: TGTGCCACCAGTGATTTAGCCCGGGCGGGTTCCACAGATACGCAGTATTTT. As protein: CATSDLARAGSTDTQYF.

The sample holds many counts of this clonotype. The V gene is TRBV7-6, the J gene TRBJ2-7, with D possibly matching TRBD1 (5 bases). CDR3 length equals 14 residues. Trimming removed 5 bases at V and 7 bases at J, with 18 bases between. Looked up from germline, CDR1 is SGHVS and CDR2 is FNYEAQ. CDR3: CASSPRQRPWEQYV. As DNA, the CDR3 is TGTGCCAGCAGCCCAAGACAGCGACCTTGGGAGCAGTACGTC.

The chain combines TRBV10-3 with TRBJ1-2; no clear D. CDR3 length: 14 residues. The V and J ends lost 4 bases and 4 bases respectively, with 13 bases between them. CDR1 is ENHRY, CDR2 SYGVKD, per germline. The CDR3 protein is CAISAYTSGYGYTF. In DNA, the CDR3 is TGTGCCATCAGTGCTTATACGTCCGGCTATGGCTACACCTTC.